This TCR beta chain derives from a study of T-cell memory formation after mild COVID-19. With respect to this clonotype: Its cognate antigen is unknown.

The 5'RACE method, run with constant-segment primers, produced TCR alpha and TCR beta cDNA libraries (carrying sample barcodes and UMIs). Via MiXCR, TCRdb re-called the 5' RACE reads, giving one row per CDR3 protein. This table holds roughly 190,000 distinct CDR3 sequences, 8% to 11% found once. Study-wide results and limits: From day 15 to 85, contracting clones were balanced between CD4 and CD8, whereas later expanders leaned toward CD4+. Among clones peaking at day 37 in the second wave, SARS-CoV-2 specificity remained unconfirmed. The CD4+ clones that contracted clustered mainly within CM and EM, and the CD8+ clones concentrated in EMRA.

The clonotype originates from a man aged 18 to 29 who had mild COVID-19 (a few samples of this study predate the infection). Cell type and time point are not known. The specimen was PBMCs or a T cell subset sorted from them (not recorded which).

CDR3 sequence: CASRAYEQYF. CDR3 bases: TGCGCCAGCAGGGCCTACGAGCAGTACTTC. The V call is TRBV10-2, the J call TRBJ2-7; no clear D gene. The ends were cut back, 6 bases at V and 2 bases at J, with 2 bases in the middle. The CDR3 is 10 residues long. Germline V CDR1 and CDR2: WSHSY, SAAADI.